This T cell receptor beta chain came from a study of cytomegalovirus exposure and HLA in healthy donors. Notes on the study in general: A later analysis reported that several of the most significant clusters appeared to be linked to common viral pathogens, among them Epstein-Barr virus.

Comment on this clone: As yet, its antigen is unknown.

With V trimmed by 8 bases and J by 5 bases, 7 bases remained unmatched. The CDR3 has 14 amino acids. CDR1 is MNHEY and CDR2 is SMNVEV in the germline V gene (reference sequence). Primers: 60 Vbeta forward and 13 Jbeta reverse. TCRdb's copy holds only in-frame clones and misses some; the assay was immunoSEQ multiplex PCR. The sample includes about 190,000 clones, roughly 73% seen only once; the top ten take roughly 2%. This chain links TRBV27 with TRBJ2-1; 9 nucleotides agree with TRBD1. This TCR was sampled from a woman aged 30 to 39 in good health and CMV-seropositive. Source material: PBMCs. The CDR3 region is CASGRDRADNEQFF. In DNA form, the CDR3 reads TGTGCCAGCGGGCGGGACAGGGCGGACAATGAGCAGTTCTTC.